Here is one T cell receptor beta chain with its context. Sample-barcoded 5' priming and a J-beta primer mix drove a second PCR of about 7 to 11 cycles. In TCRdb, the 5' RACE reads were re-called with MiXCR into one record per CDR3 protein. The data hold over 600,000 distinct CDR3 sequences, with less than 60% observed a single time. The CDR3 runs to 14 residues. The ends lost 5 bases at V and 4 bases at J; junction bases unmatched: 6. CDR1 and CDR2 from the germline V gene are SGHRS and YFSETQ. These data originate in a study of blood T cells in healthy people across ages. Donors ranged from roughly 6 to 100 years old and were healthy Caucasians in Russia.

Sequenced: blood. This chain connects TRBV5-1 to TRBJ2-3; 8 positions match TRBD1. The clonotype was recovered from an elderly man in good health. The CDR3 sequence: CASRTGGWADTQYF. CDR3 bases: TGCGCCAGCAGAACAGGGGGTTGGGCAGATACGCAGTATTTT.